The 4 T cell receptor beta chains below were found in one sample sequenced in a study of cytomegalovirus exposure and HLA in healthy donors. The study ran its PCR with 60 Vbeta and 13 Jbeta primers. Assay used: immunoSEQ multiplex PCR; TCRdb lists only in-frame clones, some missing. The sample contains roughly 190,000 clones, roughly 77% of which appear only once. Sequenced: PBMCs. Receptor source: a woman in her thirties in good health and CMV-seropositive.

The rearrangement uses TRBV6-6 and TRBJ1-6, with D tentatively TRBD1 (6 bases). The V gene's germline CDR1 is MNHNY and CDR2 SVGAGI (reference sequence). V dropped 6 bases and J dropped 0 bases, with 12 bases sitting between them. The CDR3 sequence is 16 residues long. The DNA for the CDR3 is TGTGCCAGCAGCTCGCAGGGGAGCTCCTATAATTCACCCCTCCACTTT. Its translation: CASSSQGSSYNSPLHF.

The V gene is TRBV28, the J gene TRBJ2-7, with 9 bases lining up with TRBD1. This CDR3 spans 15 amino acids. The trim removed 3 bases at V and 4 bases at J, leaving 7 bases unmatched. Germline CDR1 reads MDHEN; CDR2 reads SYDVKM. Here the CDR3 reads CASSFVDRGGYEQYF. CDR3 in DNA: TGTGCCAGCAGTTTCGTCGACAGGGGGGGGTACGAGCAGTACTTC.

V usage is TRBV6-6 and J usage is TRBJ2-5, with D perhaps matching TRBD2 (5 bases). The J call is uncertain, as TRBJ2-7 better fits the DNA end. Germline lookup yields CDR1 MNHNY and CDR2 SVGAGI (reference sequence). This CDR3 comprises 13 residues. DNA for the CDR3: TGTGCCAGCAGTAAAGCGGAGGCTTACGAGCAGTACTTC. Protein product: CASSKAEAYEQYF.

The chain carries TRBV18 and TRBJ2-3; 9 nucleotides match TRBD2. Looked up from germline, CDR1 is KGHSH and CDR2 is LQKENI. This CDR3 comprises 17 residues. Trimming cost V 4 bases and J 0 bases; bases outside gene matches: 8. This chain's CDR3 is CASSRSTSGGSTDTQYF. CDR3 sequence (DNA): TGTGCCAGCTCACGGTCGACTAGCGGAGGTAGCACAGATACGCAGTATTTT.